Sequencing of this T cell receptor (beta chain) was carried out in a study of blood T cell repertoires in COVID-19. This clone was recorded a few times. In the study's own analysis: Counts of nucleated cells, estimated from reference gene primer amplification, were obtained. Using immunoSEQ multiplex PCR, the repertoire was profiled, and TCRdb retains in-frame clones only, with some absent. D and trimming come from the DNA, and the V and J calls and clone size come from that table. Here the sample spans roughly 200,000 clones, approximately 84% being singletons. Germline V gives CDR1 SGHTA, CDR2 FQGTGA. The germline V and J ends were trimmed by 4 bases and 3 bases, with 16 bases remaining between them. This CDR3 comprises 16 residues.

This TCR came from a woman aged 80 or over with acute or convalescent COVID-19. The chain is built from TRBV7-3 and TRBJ2-1, with D tentatively TRBD2 (5 bases). Input material: peripheral blood. Here the CDR3 reads CASSSIWTGFYNEQFF. The CDR3 region has the DNA TGTGCCAGCAGCTCGATATGGACGGGATTCTACAATGAGCAGTTCTTC.